This is a list of T cell receptor beta chains from one sample in a study of CD8 T cells in ankylosing spondylitis. TCRdb reprocessed the 5' RACE reads with MiXCR, giving one entry per CDR3 protein. Of approximately 180,000 distinct CDR3 sequences in the sample, roughly 18% are singletons; the top ten hold approximately 4%. Sequenced material: blood, either unsorted or a sorted T cell fraction (not recorded which). The source is a male donor aged 5-29 years with ankylosing spondylitis or in good health (not recorded which). Each CDR3 is given with its conserved first and last residue. A D gene is named only where the DNA matches it firmly.

D gene: NA; J gene: TRBJ2-2; V gene: TRBV7-6; CDR3 protein: CASSLRSRTGELFF
D gene: NA; J gene: TRBJ1-1; V gene: TRBV10-3; CDR3 protein: CAVGASNTEAFF
D gene: NA; J gene: TRBJ2-1; V gene: TRBV6-5; CDR3 protein: CASSSPHSYNEQFF
D gene: NA; J gene: TRBJ1-2; V gene: TRBV29-1; CDR3 protein: CSVAGVGYGYTF
D gene: NA; J gene: TRBJ2-1; V gene: TRBV24-1; CDR3 protein: CATSATTFPYHEQFF
D gene: NA; J gene: TRBJ2-7; V gene: TRBV7-3; CDR3 protein: CASSLDPGANEQYF
D gene: TRBD2; J gene: TRBJ2-1; V gene: TRBV5-5; CDR3 protein: CASSHLRGGGSDNEQFF
D gene: NA; J gene: TRBJ1-5; V gene: TRBV20-1; CDR3 protein: CSARDFVGAGQPQHF
D gene: NA; J gene: TRBJ2-5; V gene: TRBV29-1; CDR3 protein: CSVEDGGETQYF
D gene: TRBD1; J gene: TRBJ1-2; V gene: TRBV18; CDR3 protein: CASSPSQDRGYGYTF
D gene: NA; J gene: TRBJ2-6; V gene: TRBV15; CDR3 protein: CATSRSRAAGANVLTF
D gene: TRBD1; J gene: TRBJ2-7; V gene: TRBV9; CDR3 protein: CASSRQGGSHEQYF
D gene: NA; J gene: TRBJ1-2; V gene: TRBV11-3; CDR3 protein: CASSLDLMDGYTF
D gene: TRBD2; J gene: TRBJ2-2; V gene: TRBV7-9; CDR3 protein: CASSLGLAGRPNTGELFF
D gene: NA; J gene: TRBJ1-2; V gene: TRBV6-5; CDR3 protein: CASSSPRGYTF
D gene: TRBD2; J gene: TRBJ2-7; V gene: TRBV29-1; CDR3 protein: CSVLGGVGIEQYF
D gene: NA; J gene: TRBJ2-2; V gene: TRBV27; CDR3 protein: CAIPTYTGELFF
D gene: TRBD1; J gene: TRBJ1-6; V gene: TRBV5-1; CDR3 protein: CASSGAAGGLDSPLHF
D gene: NA; J gene: TRBJ2-2; V gene: TRBV12-3/TRBV12-4; CDR3 protein: CASSLGEGVRAGELFF
D gene: NA; J gene: TRBJ2-6; V gene: TRBV5-6; CDR3 protein: CASSWGRRTYAQSSGANVLTF
D gene: TRBD2; J gene: TRBJ2-1; V gene: TRBV4-1; CDR3 protein: CASSQGGTSADKEQFF
D gene: TRBD1; J gene: TRBJ1-1; V gene: TRBV4-1; CDR3 protein: CASSPVGGRRRDTEAFF
D gene: TRBD2; J gene: TRBJ2-5; V gene: TRBV7-2; CDR3 protein: CASSLGAGLAQETQYF
D gene: TRBD1; J gene: TRBJ1-5; V gene: TRBV20-1; CDR3 protein: CSAVGPYRGRNQPQHF
D gene: NA; J gene: TRBJ1-4; V gene: TRBV11-2; CDR3 protein: CASSPAGADSGKLFF
D gene: TRBD1; J gene: TRBJ1-1; V gene: TRBV6-6; CDR3 protein: CASSWYRGRNTEAFF
D gene: NA; J gene: TRBJ2-7; V gene: TRBV27; CDR3 protein: CASSPLGTLNEQYF
D gene: NA; J gene: TRBJ1-2; V gene: TRBV29-1; CDR3 protein: CSVDFNSRGYTF
D gene: NA; J gene: TRBJ2-1; V gene: TRBV25-1; CDR3 protein: CASSEVGVDEQFF
D gene: NA; J gene: TRBJ2-5; V gene: TRBV6-6; CDR3 protein: CASSRNEDMWETQYF
D gene: NA; J gene: TRBJ2-1; V gene: TRBV7-6; CDR3 protein: CASSFTRDSYNEQFF
D gene: NA; J gene: TRBJ2-3; V gene: TRBV6-1; CDR3 protein: CASTVGFFPRDTQYF
D gene: NA; J gene: TRBJ2-2; V gene: TRBV18; CDR3 protein: CASSRERTANTGELFF
D gene: NA; J gene: TRBJ2-3; V gene: TRBV29-1; CDR3 protein: CSALYTDTQYF
D gene: TRBD2; J gene: TRBJ2-1; V gene: TRBV24-1; CDR3 protein: CATSVPSGNNEQFF
D gene: TRBD1; J gene: TRBJ2-7; V gene: TRBV29-1; CDR3 protein: CSVEGQGATFYEQYF
D gene: NA; J gene: TRBJ2-7; V gene: TRBV7-8; CDR3 protein: CASSYLRGQGMSYEQYF
D gene: NA; J gene: TRBJ1-5; V gene: TRBV6-5; CDR3 protein: CASSRGGTEPQHF
D gene: NA; J gene: TRBJ1-1; V gene: TRBV27; CDR3 protein: CASSSFAPGGTEAFF
D gene: NA; J gene: TRBJ1-2; V gene: TRBV3-1; CDR3 protein: CASSQVGRANYGYTF
D gene: NA; J gene: TRBJ1-1; V gene: TRBV4-3; CDR3 protein: CASSQDPATDMNTEAFF
D gene: NA; J gene: TRBJ2-1; V gene: TRBV7-2; CDR3 protein: CASSLAELHEQFF
D gene: NA; J gene: TRBJ2-4; V gene: TRBV7-9; CDR3 protein: CASSERIAKNIQYF
D gene: TRBD1; J gene: TRBJ2-3; V gene: TRBV20-1; CDR3 protein: CSAAQGSIDTQYF
D gene: TRBD2; J gene: TRBJ2-1; V gene: TRBV20-1; CDR3 protein: CSARGGGSSYNEQFF
D gene: NA; J gene: TRBJ1-3; V gene: TRBV5-5; CDR3 protein: CASSLGTYKLSSGNTIYF
D gene: NA; J gene: TRBJ2-5; V gene: TRBV7-2; CDR3 protein: CASSLLRDQETQYF
D gene: NA; J gene: TRBJ2-7; V gene: TRBV6-2/TRBV6-3; CDR3 protein: CASSPFTRRGYEQYF
D gene: NA; J gene: TRBJ2-3; V gene: TRBV20-1; CDR3 protein: CSAKITDTQYF
D gene: TRBD1; J gene: TRBJ2-7; V gene: TRBV5-1; CDR3 protein: CASSFWGQATRMNYEQYF
D gene: NA; J gene: TRBJ1-1; V gene: TRBV12-3/TRBV12-4; CDR3 protein: CASSPSLEAFF
D gene: NA; J gene: TRBJ2-7; V gene: TRBV29-1; CDR3 protein: CSVEGLAGTYEQYF
D gene: TRBD1; J gene: TRBJ1-1; V gene: TRBV9; CDR3 protein: CASSERQGSEAFF